Listed here are 28 T cell receptor beta chains from one sample, sequenced in a study of T cells after yellow fever vaccination. TCRdb recomputed calls from the 5' RACE reads with MiXCR, one row per CDR3 protein. The sample has a few hundred thousand distinct CDR3 sequences, around 6.4% seen once. This specimen consisted of PBMCs, obtained 5 days after the yellow fever booster vaccination. The origin of the receptors is a young man who received the YFV17D yellow fever vaccine.

This clonotype was counted a few times. V is TRBV6-2 or TRBV6-3 and J is TRBJ2-7, with 9 bases aligning to TRBD1. Germline V gene sequence: CDR1 MNHEY, CDR2 SVGEGT. This CDR3 region has 16 residues. V shed 0 bases, J shed 1 base, and the junction held 4 bases outside the gene matches. As DNA, the CDR3 is TGTGCCAGCAGTTACTCGACGGGACAGGGTTCCTACGAGCAGTACTTC. Translated, it gives CASSYSTGQGSYEQYF.

This clonotype has a count of ten or more. The genes are TRBV20-1 and TRBJ2-5, with D maybe TRBD1 (5 bases). V was trimmed by 3 bases and J by 2 bases, leaving 19 bases between them. Germline lookup yields CDR1 DFQATT and CDR2 SNEGSKA (reference sequence). The CDR3 sequence is 16 residues long. The CDR3 nucleotides are TGCAGTGCTAGTTCTCTTCGCGCAGGGATGCAAGAGACCCAGTACTTC. Its translation: CSASSLRAGMQETQYF.

This clonotype has only a few counts. V gene TRBV20-1 combines with J gene TRBJ2-3; D tentatively fits TRBD1 or TRBD2 (5 bases each). Trimming shortened V by 1 base and J by 2 bases, and 13 bases separated the two germline ends. The CDR3 consists of 15 residues. Germline values: CDR1 DFQATT, CDR2 SNEGSKA (reference sequence). CDR3 nucleotide sequence: TGCAGTGCTAGAGGGGGCCCCGGGACCACAGATACGCAGTATTTT. Its protein is CSARGGPGTTDTQYF.

This clonotype was counted only a few times. The gene calls are TRBV20-1 and TRBJ2-7; TRBD1 matches 9 bases. The CDR3 is 15 residues long. Germline V lookup: CDR1 DFQATT, CDR2 SNEGSKA (reference sequence). J gave up 4 bases and V 1 base, and 8 bases lay outside the gene matches. The CDR3 sequence is CSARARDRAQYEQYF. CDR3 bases: TGCAGTGCTAGAGCACGGGACAGGGCGCAGTACGAGCAGTACTTC.

This clonotype was counted at least ten times. This rearrangement joins TRBV18 to TRBJ1-3, with TRBD1 matching over 8 bases. This CDR3 has 16 amino acids. V was clipped by 3 bases and J by 0 bases; unmatched bases: 4. Germline loops: CDR1 KGHSH, CDR2 LQKENI. CDR3 residues: CASSPQGATSGNTIYF. The DNA for the CDR3 is TGTGCCAGCTCACCGCAGGGGGCGACCTCTGGAAACACCATATATTTT.

This clonotype was recorded at least ten times. The CDR3 here is CATMGRLAGVVEQYF. The CDR3 coding sequence is TGTGCCACCATGGGGAGACTAGCGGGAGTAGTCGAGCAGTACTTC. The rearrangement joins TRBV6-2 or TRBV6-3 to TRBJ2-7; 12 bases are shared with TRBD2. Trimming at V came to 10 bases and at J to 6 bases, leaving 13 bases not matched to a gene. CDR1 and CDR2 (germline): MNHEY, SVGEGT. CDR3 length: 15 amino acids.

The rearrangement links TRBV5-1 to TRBJ2-7; TRBD1 matches at 7 bases. The V segment lost 0 bases and the J segment 0 bases; nucleotides outside the gene matches: 3. The CDR3 loop spans 15 amino acids. The germline V gene encodes CDR1 SGHRS and CDR2 YFSETQ. In DNA form, the CDR3 reads TGCGCCAGCAGCTTGGGGGGACAGTACTCCTACGAGCAGTACTTC. Its protein product is CASSLGGQYSYEQYF.

This clonotype was seen a few times. This chain links TRBV6-5 with TRBJ2-6; perhaps TRBD2 as D (6 bases). V lost 4 bases and J 0 bases, leaving 13 bases between the germline ends. The CDR3 consists of 17 residues. Germline values: CDR1 MNHEY, CDR2 SVGAGI. As DNA, the CDR3 is TGTGCCAGCAGTTGGGGCGGGATCCGCTCTGGGGCCAACGTCCTGACTTTC. Protein product: CASSWGGIRSGANVLTF.

This clonotype came up a few times. The V gene is TRBV20-1, the J gene TRBJ2-7, with 7 bases fitting TRBD2. There are 15 residues in the CDR3. Germline CDR1 DFQATT, CDR2 SNEGSKA (reference sequence). Unmatched junction bases numbered 7, after V lost 0 bases and J lost 2 bases. The chain's CDR3 is CSARDQGAGAYEQYF. For the CDR3, the DNA is TGCAGTGCTAGAGATCAAGGTGCGGGAGCCTACGAGCAGTACTTC.

The rearrangement uses TRBV20-1 and TRBJ2-5, with D possibly matching TRBD2 (6 bases). The V gene lost 2 bases and the J gene lost 5 bases, with 12 bases spanning the gap. The CDR3 extends over 13 amino acids. The V gene's germline CDR1 is DFQATT and CDR2 SNEGSKA (reference sequence). CDR3 in amino acids: CSARHWEVETQYF. CDR3 bases: TGCAGTGCTAGACACTGGGAGGTGGAGACCCAGTACTTC.

Points on this clonotype: An end of the junction differs from the germline gene, which may be a read error. The V call is TRBV30, the J call TRBJ2-7, with D unresolved. CDR1 is GTSNPN, CDR2 SVGIG, per germline (reference sequence). The CDR3 spans 8 residues. Written as DNA, the CDR3 is TGTGCCTGGAGTGCGTATCTCTTC. This translates into CAWSAYLF.

Worth noting for this clonotype: A clone one base away is much larger, so this may be a read error. The CDR3 is CASSPNTGADTHYF. The CDR3 DNA reads TGCGCCAGCAGCCCAAATACAGGGGCAGATACGCATTATTTT. The V and J genes are TRBV5-1 and TRBJ2-3, with TRBD1 matching 7 bases. From germline, CDR1 is SGHRS and CDR2 YFSETQ. This CDR3 spans 14 amino acids.

This rearrangement joins TRBV7-2 to TRBJ2-7; D unclear. V was cut by 3 bases and J by 3 bases, with 12 bases left in between. The CDR3 length is 14 residues. Germline V gene data show CDR1 as SGHTA and CDR2 as FQGNSA. The CDR3 sequence: CASSFMANNYEQYF. CDR3 DNA: TGTGCCAGCAGCTTCATGGCTAATAACTACGAGCAGTACTTC.

Worth noting for this clonotype: One base away lies a much larger clone, so this may be a sequencing read error. Since no conserved phenylalanine or tryptophan closes the CDR3, a read error is the likely cause. J is TRBJ2-6 and V is TRBV24-1; 8 bases match TRBD1. Germline CDR1 is KGHDR and CDR2 is SFDVKD. The CDR3 extends over 18 amino acids. The V and J ends lost 6 bases and 0 bases, in that order; junction bases with no gene match: 9. The CDR3 coding sequence is TGTGCCACCAGTCCCGGACAGGGAAGGATCTCTGGGGCCAACGTCCTGACTCTC. It translates to CATSPGQGRISGANVLTL.

This clonotype showed up just a few times. The CDR3 nucleotides read TGCGCCAGCAGCCAAGAGCAGACAGGTACCGGGGAGCTGTTTTTT. It translates to CASSQEQTGTGELFF. This chain joins TRBV4-3 and TRBJ2-2; D is perhaps TRBD1 (6 bases). The CDR3 sequence is 15 residues long. Germline V gives CDR1 LGHNA, CDR2 YSLEER. V was clipped by 0 bases and J by 5 bases, with 10 bases between them.

The sample holds a few counts of this clonotype. V gene TRBV2 combines with J gene TRBJ2-1; weak D call: TRBD2 (5 bases). CDR3 length: 18 amino acids. Between the trimmed V and J ends, which lost 10 bases and 8 bases, there was a span of 33 bases. Germline CDR1 SNHLY, CDR2 FYNNEI. CDR3 loop: CAICPPQASSHPDYEQFF. The CDR3 DNA sequence: TGTGCCATCTGTCCTCCTCAGGCTAGTTCGCACCCGGACTATGAGCAGTTCTTC.

This clonotype was recorded at least ten times. The chain joins TRBV27 to TRBJ2-3; D remains unclear. This CDR3 contains 13 residues. Deletions cut 6 bases from V and 0 bases from J, with 7 bases between. Germline V CDR1 and CDR2: MNHEY, SMNVEV (reference sequence). CDR3 DNA sequence: TGTGCCAGCAGCCCCTTTAGCACAGATACGCAGTATTTT. Its protein is CASSPFSTDTQYF.

V is TRBV18 and J is TRBJ1-5, with a possible D match to TRBD1 (6 bases). The CDR3 runs 14 residues. Trimming took 5 bases from V and 1 from J, leaving 9 bases between them. Germline V gene sequence: CDR1 KGHSH, CDR2 LQKENI. CDR3 DNA sequence: TGTGCCAGCTCATACAGGGTGAGCAATCAGCCCCAGCATTTT. It yields the protein CASSYRVSNQPQHF.

The chain employs TRBV20-1 and TRBJ2-1; D could derive from TRBD1 or TRBD2 (5 bases each). Between the trimmed V and J ends, which lost 0 bases and 8 bases, there was a span of 14 bases. The CDR3 is made up of 14 amino acids. From germline, CDR1 is DFQATT and CDR2 SNEGSKA (reference sequence). The CDR3 loop is CSARDPPGLYEQFF. The CDR3 bases are TGCAGTGCTAGAGACCCCCCGGGGCTCTATGAGCAGTTCTTC.

The table lists this clonotype with many counts. A read error may produce the germline difference seen at one junction end. This chain joins TRBV7-2 and TRBJ2-1; D tentatively fits TRBD1 or TRBD2 (5 bases each). The CDR3 loop spans 11 amino acids. The germline CDR1 and CDR2 sequences are SGHTA and FQGNSA. CDR3 residues: CASSLNGAWGF. The CDR3 bases are TGTGCCAGCAGCTTAAATGGGGCTTGGGGGTTC.

The chain recombines TRBV13 with TRBJ2-5, with TRBD2 as a possible D gene (5 bases). The CDR3 is 14 amino acids. V lost 4 bases and J 4 bases, leaving 13 bases between the germline ends. Germline-derived CDR1 and CDR2 are PRHDT and FYEKMQ (reference sequence). The CDR3 region has the DNA TGTGCCAGCAGCTGGGGAGCAGGAGGAGAGACCCAGTACTTC. Translating it yields CASSWGAGGETQYF.

A few counts support this clonotype. V and J are TRBV12-1 and TRBJ2-2; TRBD2 reflects the table's D call only, with no check against the DNA. TRBV12-1 is annotated as a pseudogene. This CDR3 is 15 amino acids long. The CDR3 DNA reads as TGTGCCAGCAGCTCGAGGACCCCTCCCACCGGGGAGCTGTTTTTT. Amino acid sequence: CASSSRTPPTGELFF.

The V and J genes are TRBV11-2 and TRBJ2-1; D is ambiguous. This CDR3 has 14 amino acids. Trimming stripped 4 bases from V and 10 bases from J, with 17 bases between. From germline, CDR1 is SGHAT and CDR2 FQNNGV. CDR3 sequence (DNA): TGTGCCAGCAGCTCCGGACCTCCGGAGTGGGAGCAGTTCTTC. Translating gives CASSSGPPEWEQFF.

This chain links TRBV4-2 with TRBJ1-5; 8 nucleotides line up with TRBD1. The CDR3 has 16 residues. Trimming took 0 bases from V and 6 from J; bases not matched to a gene: 7. Germline V CDR1 and CDR2: LGHNA, YNFKEQ. The CDR3: CASSQEDRARGQPQHF. CDR3 bases: TGTGCCAGCAGCCAAGAGGACAGGGCGCGTGGTCAGCCCCAGCATTTT.

Regarding this clonotype: The junction departs from the called germline gene at one end, perhaps through a read error. The chain is built from TRBV5-1 and TRBJ2-1; the D gene is possibly TRBD2 (5 bases). The CDR3 has 15 residues. Germline lookup yields CDR1 SGHRS and CDR2 YFSETQ. The CDR3 sequence is CASSLAGSDYIEQFF. The DNA of the CDR3 is TGCGCCAGCAGCTTGGCGGGGAGCGACTACATTGAGCAGTTCTTC.

The rearrangement uses TRBV6-1 and TRBJ1-1, with TRBD1 matching over 10 bases. Germline-derived CDR1 and CDR2 are MNHNS and SASEGT. The CDR3 consists of 13 residues. Trimming at V came to 6 bases and at J to 8 bases, leaving 6 bases not matched to a gene. The CDR3: CASRGQGIEEAFF. The DNA of the CDR3 is TGTGCCAGCAGGGGACAGGGGATTGAGGAAGCTTTCTTT.

This clonotype was counted at least ten times. CDR3 in DNA: TGTGCCAGCAGCTTCGGTGACAGGAGCACAGATACGCAGTATTTT. Protein sequence: CASSFGDRSTDTQYF. The chain recombines TRBV7-9 with TRBJ2-3; a weak D match, TRBD1 (6 bases). The CDR3 is 15 amino acids. Germline V gives CDR1 SEHNR, CDR2 FQNEAQ (reference sequence). Trimming pared 3 bases from V and 0 bases from J, leaving 10 bases between.

This clonotype was counted between two and nine times. This rearrangement joins TRBV20-1 to TRBJ2-1; D gene unclear. V was shortened by 2 bases and J by 5 bases, with 4 bases between the two germline ends. Germline V gene lookup returns CDR1 DFQATT and CDR2 SNEGSKA (reference sequence). This CDR3 is built from 11 residues. CDR3 coding DNA: TGCAGTGCTAGATCGGACAATGAGCAGTTCTTC. It yields the protein CSARSDNEQFF.